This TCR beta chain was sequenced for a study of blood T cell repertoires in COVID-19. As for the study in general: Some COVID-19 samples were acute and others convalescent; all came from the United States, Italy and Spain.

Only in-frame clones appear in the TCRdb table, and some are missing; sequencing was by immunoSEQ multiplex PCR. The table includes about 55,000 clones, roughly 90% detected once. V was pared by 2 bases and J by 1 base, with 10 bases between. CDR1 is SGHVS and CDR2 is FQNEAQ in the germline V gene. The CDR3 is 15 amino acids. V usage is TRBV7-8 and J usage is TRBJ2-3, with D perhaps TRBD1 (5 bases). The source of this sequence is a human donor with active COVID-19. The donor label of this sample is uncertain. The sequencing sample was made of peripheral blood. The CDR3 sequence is CASSLRGTRTDTQYF. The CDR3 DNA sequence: TGTGCCAGCAGCTTAAGGGGCACTCGCACAGATACGCAGTATTTT. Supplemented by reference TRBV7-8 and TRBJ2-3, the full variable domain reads GAGVSQSPRYKVAKRGQDVALRCDPISGHVSLFWYQQALGQGPEFLTYFQNEAQLDKSGLPSDRFFAERPEGSVSTLKIQRTQQEDSAVYLCASSLRGTRTDTQYFGPGTRLTVL.